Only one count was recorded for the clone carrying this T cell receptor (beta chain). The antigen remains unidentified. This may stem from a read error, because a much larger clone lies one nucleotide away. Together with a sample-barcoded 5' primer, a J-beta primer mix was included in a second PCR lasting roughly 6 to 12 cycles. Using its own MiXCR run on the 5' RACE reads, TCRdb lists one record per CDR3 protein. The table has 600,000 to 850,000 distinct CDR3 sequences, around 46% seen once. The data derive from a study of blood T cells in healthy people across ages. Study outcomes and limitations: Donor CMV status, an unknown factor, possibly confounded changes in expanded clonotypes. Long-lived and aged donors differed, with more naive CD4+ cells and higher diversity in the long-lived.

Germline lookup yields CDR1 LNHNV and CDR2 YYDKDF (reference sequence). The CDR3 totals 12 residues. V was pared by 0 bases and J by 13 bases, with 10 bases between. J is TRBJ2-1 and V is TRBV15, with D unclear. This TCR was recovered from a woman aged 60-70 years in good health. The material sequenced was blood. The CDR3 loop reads CATSRDVETQFF. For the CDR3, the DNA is TGTGCCACCAGCAGAGATGTGGAGACCCAGTTCTTC.